This TCR beta chain comes out of a study of cytomegalovirus exposure and HLA in healthy donors. 13 Jbeta primers and 60 Vbeta primers were used for the PCR. Sequenced by immunoSEQ multiplex PCR; TCRdb stores in-frame clones only, minus some. The repertoire has fewer than 200,000 clones, approximately 71% of them found once; the top ten carry roughly 1.4%. The CDR3 covers 17 residues. V lost 1 base and J lost 0; bases outside the gene matches: 6. Germline CDR1 reads SGHTA; CDR2 reads FQGNSA. The receptor was isolated from a man aged 50-60 years in good health and CMV-seronegative. Sequencing was performed on PBMCs. This sequence joins TRBV7-2 and TRBJ2-5, with 9 bases aligning to TRBD2. The CDR3 DNA follows: TGTGCCAGCAGCTTAGGGCCGGCGGGGGGGTACCAAGAGACCCAGTACTTC. Translating it yields CASSLGPAGGYQETQYF.